This T cell receptor beta chain was sequenced for a study of radiotherapy plus CTLA-4 blockade in lung cancer. General observations from the study: Following radiotherapy plus ipilimumab, tumor-derived TCR clones expanded in the blood.

TCRdb keeps only in-frame clones here, not all; method: immunoSEQ multiplex PCR. Among over 50,000 clones listed, roughly 80% were seen once. Focal radiation with ipilimumab CTLA-4 blockade was given to patients with chemo-refractory metastatic non-small-cell lung cancer. Points on this clone: Its antigen is not known.

Germline V gives CDR1 KGHSH, CDR2 LQKENI. V was cut by 0 bases and J by 6 bases, with 12 bases left in between. This CDR3 comprises 14 residues. The sequences come from peripheral blood, collected from a patient treated with radiotherapy plus ipilimumab. V and J are TRBV18 and TRBJ2-7; tentatively, D is TRBD1 (6 bases). The sequence was collected from a human donor with non-small cell lung cancer who had a partial response to radiotherapy plus ipilimumab. CDR3 bases: TGTGCCAGCTCACCACCCAGGGGATTCGTCGAGCAGTACTTC. This gives the protein CASSPPRGFVEQYF.